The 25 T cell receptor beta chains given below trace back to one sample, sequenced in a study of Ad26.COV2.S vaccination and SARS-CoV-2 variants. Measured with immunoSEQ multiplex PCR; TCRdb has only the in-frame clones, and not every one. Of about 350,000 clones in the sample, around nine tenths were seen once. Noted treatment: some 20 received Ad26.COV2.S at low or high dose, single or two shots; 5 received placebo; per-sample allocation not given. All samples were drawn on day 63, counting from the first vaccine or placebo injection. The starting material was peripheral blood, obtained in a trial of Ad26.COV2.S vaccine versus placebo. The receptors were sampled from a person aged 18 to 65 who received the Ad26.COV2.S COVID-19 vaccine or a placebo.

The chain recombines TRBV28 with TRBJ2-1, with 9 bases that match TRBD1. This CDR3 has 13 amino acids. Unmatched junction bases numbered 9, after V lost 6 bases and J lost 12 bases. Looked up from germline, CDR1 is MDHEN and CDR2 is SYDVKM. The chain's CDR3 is CASSSHLGQGQFF. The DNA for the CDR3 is TGTGCCAGCAGCTCCCACCTGGGACAGGGGCAGTTCTTC. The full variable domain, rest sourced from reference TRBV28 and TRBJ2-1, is DVKVTQSSRYLVKRTGEKVFLECVQDMDHENMFWYRQDPGLGLRLIYFSYDVKMKEKGDIPEGYSVSREKKERFSLILESASTNQTSMYLCASSSHLGQGQFFGPGTRLTVL.

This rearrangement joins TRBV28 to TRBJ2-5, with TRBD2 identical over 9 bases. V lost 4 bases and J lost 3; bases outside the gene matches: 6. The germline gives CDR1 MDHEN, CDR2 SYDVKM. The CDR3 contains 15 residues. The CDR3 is CASSSPAGGEETQYF. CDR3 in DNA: TGTGCCAGCAGTTCCCCCGCGGGAGGGGAAGAGACCCAGTACTTC.

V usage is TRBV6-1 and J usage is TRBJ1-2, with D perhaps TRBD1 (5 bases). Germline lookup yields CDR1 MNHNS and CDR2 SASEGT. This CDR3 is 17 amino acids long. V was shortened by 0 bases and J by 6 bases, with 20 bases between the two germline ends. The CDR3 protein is CASSEAQGLRVYDGYTF. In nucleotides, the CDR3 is TGTGCCAGCAGTGAAGCGCAGGGTTTACGGGTTTACGATGGCTACACCTTC.

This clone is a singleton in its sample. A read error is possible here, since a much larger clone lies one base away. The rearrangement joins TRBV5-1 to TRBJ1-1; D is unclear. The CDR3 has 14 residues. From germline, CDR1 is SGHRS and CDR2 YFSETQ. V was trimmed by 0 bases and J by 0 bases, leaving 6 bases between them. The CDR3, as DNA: TGCGCCAGCAGCTTGGCCAAGTTGAACACTGAAGCTTTCTTT. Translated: CASSLAKLNTEAFF.

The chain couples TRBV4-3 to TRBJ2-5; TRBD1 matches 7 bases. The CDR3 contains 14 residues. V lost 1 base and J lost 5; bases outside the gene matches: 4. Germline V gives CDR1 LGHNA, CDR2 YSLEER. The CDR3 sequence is CASSQGQGRETQYF. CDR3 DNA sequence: TGCGCCAGCAGCCAAGGACAGGGTAGGGAGACCCAGTACTTC.

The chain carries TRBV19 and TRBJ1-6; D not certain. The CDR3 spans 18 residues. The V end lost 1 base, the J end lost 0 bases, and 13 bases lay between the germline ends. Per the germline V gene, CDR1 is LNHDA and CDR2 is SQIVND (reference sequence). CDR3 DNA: TGTGCCAGTAGTATAGGGGCTCATCGGAGCTCCTATAATTCACCCCTCCACTTT. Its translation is CASSIGAHRSSYNSPLHF.

CDR3 region: CASSLWADEKLFF. CDR3 in DNA: TGTGCCAGCAGCTTATGGGCGGATGAAAAACTGTTTTTT. This chain joins TRBV11-2 and TRBJ1-4; D is undetermined. The CDR3 sequence is 13 residues long. Trimming removed 2 bases from V and 6 bases from J, with 7 bases in between. CDR1 is SGHAT and CDR2 is FQNNGV in the germline V gene.

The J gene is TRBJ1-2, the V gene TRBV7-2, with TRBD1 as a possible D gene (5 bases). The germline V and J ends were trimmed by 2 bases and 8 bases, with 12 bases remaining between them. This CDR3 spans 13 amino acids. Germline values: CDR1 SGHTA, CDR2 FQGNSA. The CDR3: CASSLSRAGGYTF. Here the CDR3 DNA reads TGTGCCAGCAGCTTATCCAGGGCTGGGGGCTACACCTTC.

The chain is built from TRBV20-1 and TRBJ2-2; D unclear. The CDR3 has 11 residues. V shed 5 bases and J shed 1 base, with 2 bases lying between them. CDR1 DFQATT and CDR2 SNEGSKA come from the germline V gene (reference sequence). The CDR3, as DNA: TGCAGTGCTGTGAACACCGGGGAGCTGTTTTTT. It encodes CSAVNTGELFF.

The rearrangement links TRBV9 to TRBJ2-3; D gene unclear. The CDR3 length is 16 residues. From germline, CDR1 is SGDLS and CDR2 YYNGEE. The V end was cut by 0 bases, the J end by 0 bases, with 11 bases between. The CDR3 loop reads CASSVEIGTSTDTQYF. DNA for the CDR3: TGTGCCAGCAGCGTAGAGATAGGTACTAGCACAGATACGCAGTATTTT.

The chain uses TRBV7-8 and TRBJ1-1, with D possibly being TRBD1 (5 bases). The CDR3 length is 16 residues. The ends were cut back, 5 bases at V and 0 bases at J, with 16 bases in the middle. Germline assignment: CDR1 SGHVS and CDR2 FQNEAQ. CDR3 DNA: TGTGCCAGCAGCATCGCCCCAGGGATCATGAACACTGAAGCTTTCTTT. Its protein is CASSIAPGIMNTEAFF. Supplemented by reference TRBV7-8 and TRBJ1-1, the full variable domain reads GAGVSQSPRYKVAKRGQDVALRCDPISGHVSLFWYQQALGQGPEFLTYFQNEAQLDKSGLPSDRFFAERPEGSVSTLKIQRTQQEDSAVYLCASSIAPGIMNTEAFFGQGTRLTVV.

CDR3 loop: CASSVDREQFF. The CDR3 bases are TGTGCCAGCAGCGTAGACAGGGAGCAGTTCTTC. The chain has TRBV9 and TRBJ2-1; possibly TRBD1 for D (5 bases). V lost 0 bases and J 10 bases, leaving 5 bases between the germline ends. Per germline, CDR1 SGDLS and CDR2 YYNGEE. The CDR3 covers 11 residues.

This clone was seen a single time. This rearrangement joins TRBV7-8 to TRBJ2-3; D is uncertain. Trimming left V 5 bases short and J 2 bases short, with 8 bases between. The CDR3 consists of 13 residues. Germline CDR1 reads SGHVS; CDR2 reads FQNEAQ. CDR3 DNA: TGTGCCAGCAGCGGCCAACTCACAGATACGCAGTATTTT. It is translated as CASSGQLTDTQYF. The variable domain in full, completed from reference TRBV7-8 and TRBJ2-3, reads GAGVSQSPRYKVAKRGQDVALRCDPISGHVSLFWYQQALGQGPEFLTYFQNEAQLDKSGLPSDRFFAERPEGSVSTLKIQRTQQEDSAVYLCASSGQLTDTQYFGPGTRLTVL.

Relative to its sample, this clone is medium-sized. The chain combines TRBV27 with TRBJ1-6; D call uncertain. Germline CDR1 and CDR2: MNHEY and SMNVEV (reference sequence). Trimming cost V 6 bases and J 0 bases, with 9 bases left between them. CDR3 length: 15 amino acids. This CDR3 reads CASSHLSSYNSPLHF. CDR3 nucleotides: TGTGCCAGCAGCCACCTTAGCTCCTATAATTCACCCCTCCACTTT.

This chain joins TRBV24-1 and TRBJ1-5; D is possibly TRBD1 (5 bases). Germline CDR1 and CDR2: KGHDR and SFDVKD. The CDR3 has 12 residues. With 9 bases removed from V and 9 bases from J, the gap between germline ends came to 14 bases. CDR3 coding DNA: TGTGCCACCGGCTTTCGGGACGGGCCCCAGCATTTT. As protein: CATGFRDGPQHF.

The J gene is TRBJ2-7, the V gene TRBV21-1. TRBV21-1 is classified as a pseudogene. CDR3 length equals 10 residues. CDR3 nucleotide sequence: TGTGCCAGCAGCCCCTACGAGCAGTACTTC. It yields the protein CASSPYEQYF.

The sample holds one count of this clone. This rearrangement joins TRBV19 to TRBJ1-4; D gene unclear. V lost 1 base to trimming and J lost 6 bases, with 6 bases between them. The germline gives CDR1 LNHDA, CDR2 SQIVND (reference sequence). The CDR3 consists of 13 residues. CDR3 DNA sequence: TGTGCCAGTAGTATAGCCCATGATGAAAAACTGTTTTTT. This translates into CASSIAHDEKLFF.

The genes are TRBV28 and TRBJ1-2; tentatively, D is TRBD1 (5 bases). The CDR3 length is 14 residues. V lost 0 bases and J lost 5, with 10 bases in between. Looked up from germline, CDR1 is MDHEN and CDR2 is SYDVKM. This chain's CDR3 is CASSLWTEGYGYTF. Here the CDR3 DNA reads TGTGCCAGCAGTTTATGGACAGAAGGATATGGCTACACCTTC.

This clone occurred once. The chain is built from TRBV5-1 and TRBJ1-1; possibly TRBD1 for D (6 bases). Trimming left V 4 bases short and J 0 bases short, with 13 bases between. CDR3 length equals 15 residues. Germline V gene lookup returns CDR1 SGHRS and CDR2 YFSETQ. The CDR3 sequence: CASSEQGQMNTEAFF. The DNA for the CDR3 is TGCGCCAGCAGCGAACAGGGACAAATGAACACTGAAGCTTTCTTT. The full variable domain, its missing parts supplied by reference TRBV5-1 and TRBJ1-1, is KAGVTQTPRYLIKTRGQQVTLSCSPISGHRSVSWYQQTPGQGLQFLFEYFSETQRNKGNFPGRFSGRQFSNSRSEMNVSTLELGDSALYLCASSEQGQMNTEAFFGQGTRLTVV.

The chain's CDR3 is CASSSPSATNEKLFF. The DNA for the CDR3 is TGTGCCAGCAGTTCCCCAAGTGCAACTAATGAAAAACTGTTTTTT. The V gene is TRBV28, the J gene TRBJ1-4, with no clear D. There are 15 residues in the CDR3. Germline V CDR1 and CDR2: MDHEN, SYDVKM. The ends were cut back, 4 bases at V and 0 bases at J, with 9 bases in the middle. Filled out from reference TRBV28 and TRBJ1-4, the complete variable domain reads DVKVTQSSRYLVKRTGEKVFLECVQDMDHENMFWYRQDPGLGLRLIYFSYDVKMKEKGDIPEGYSVSREKKERFSLILESASTNQTSMYLCASSSPSATNEKLFFGSGTQLSVL.

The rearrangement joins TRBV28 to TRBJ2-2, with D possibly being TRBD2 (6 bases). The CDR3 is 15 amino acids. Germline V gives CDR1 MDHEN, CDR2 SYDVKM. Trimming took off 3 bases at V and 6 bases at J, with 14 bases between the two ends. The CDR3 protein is CASSLARGTAGELFF. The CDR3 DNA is TGTGCCAGCAGTTTGGCCCGCGGGACCGCCGGGGAGCTGTTTTTT.

The CDR3 sequence is CASSTAGNTEAFF. The CDR3 DNA reads TGTGCCAGTAGTACGGCGGGTAACACTGAAGCTTTCTTT. This chain joins TRBV19 and TRBJ1-1, with no clear D. This CDR3 has 13 residues. Trimming left V 4 bases short and J 2 bases short, with 8 bases between. CDR1 LNHDA and CDR2 SQIVND come from the germline V gene (reference sequence). Full variable domain (missing parts from reference TRBV19 and TRBJ1-1): DGGITQSPKYLFRKEGQNVTLSCEQNLNHDAMYWYRQDPGQGLRLIYYSQIVNDFQKGDIAEGYSVSREKKESFPLTVTSAQKNPTAFYLCASSTAGNTEAFFGQGTRLTVV.

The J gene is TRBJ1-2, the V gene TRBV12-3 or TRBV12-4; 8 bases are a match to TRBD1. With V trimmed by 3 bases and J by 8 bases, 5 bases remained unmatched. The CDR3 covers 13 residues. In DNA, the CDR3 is TGTGCCAGCAGTTTGGACAGGGTGGGCGGCTACACCTTC. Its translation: CASSLDRVGGYTF.

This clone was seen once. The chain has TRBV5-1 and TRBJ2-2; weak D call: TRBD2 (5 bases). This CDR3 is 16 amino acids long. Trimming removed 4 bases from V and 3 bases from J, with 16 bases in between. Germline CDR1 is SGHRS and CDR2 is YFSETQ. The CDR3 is CASSERAVKDTGELFF. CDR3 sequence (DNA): TGCGCCAGCAGCGAGAGGGCAGTTAAGGACACCGGGGAGCTGTTTTTT.

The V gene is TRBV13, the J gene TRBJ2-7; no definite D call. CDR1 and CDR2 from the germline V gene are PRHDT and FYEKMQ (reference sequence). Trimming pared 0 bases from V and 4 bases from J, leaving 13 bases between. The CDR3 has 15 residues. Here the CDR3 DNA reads TGTGCCAGCAGCTTAGGCCGCGGTGGGGAATACGAGCAGTACTTC. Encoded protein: CASSLGRGGEYEQYF.